Included here is one T cell receptor beta chain sequence, with context. The antigen remains unidentified. The data were taken from a study of graft-versus-host responses after intestinal transplantation. Study-wide background: The transplants performed in recipients were multivisceral, liver-intestinal, or isolated intestinal. Tacrolimus and steroids were given for around 3 years to all recipients after anti-thymocyte globulin induction. Overall study findings and caveats: Among recipient marrow samples, GvH clones were found; some appeared first in ileum or blood. When patients had graft-donor T cell macrochimerism, their allografts held high graft-versus-host to host-versus-graft clonal ratios.

The CDR3 length is 17 residues. CDR1 is SGHTA and CDR2 is FQGNSA in the germline V gene. Between the trimmed V and J ends, which lost 5 bases and 0 bases, there was a span of 18 bases. The method was immunoSEQ multiplex PCR; TCRdb's version includes in-frame clones alone and lacks a portion of them. The data hold over 40,000 clones, with about 95% observed a single time. This receptor was identified in a human donor who was the organ donor for an intestinal transplant. The V call is TRBV7-2, the J call TRBJ2-3; D not resolved. Sequenced here: unstimulated CD8+ T cells sorted from spleen or lymph node cells, sampled before transplant. The CDR3 DNA is TGTGCCAGCAGCAGAATACGTGTACACCCTAGCACAGATACGCAGTATTTT. Translation: CASSRIRVHPSTDTQYF. Together with reference TRBV7-2 and TRBJ2-3, the CDR3 gives the full variable domain: GAGVSQSPSNKVTEKGKDVELRCDPISGHTALYWYRQSLGQGLEFLIYFQGNSAPDKSGLPSDRFSAERTGGSVSTLTIQRTQQEDSAVYLCASSRIRVHPSTDTQYFGPGTRLTVL.